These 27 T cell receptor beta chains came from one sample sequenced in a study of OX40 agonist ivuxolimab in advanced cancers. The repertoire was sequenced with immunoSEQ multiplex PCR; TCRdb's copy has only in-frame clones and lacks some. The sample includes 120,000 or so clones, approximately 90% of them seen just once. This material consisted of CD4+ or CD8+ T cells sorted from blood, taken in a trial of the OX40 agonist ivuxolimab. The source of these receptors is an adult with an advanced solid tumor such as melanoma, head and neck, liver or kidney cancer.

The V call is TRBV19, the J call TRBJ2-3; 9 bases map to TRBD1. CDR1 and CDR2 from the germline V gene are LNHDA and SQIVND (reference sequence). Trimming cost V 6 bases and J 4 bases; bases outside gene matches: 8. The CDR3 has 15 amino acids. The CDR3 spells CASRPHRGPADTQYF. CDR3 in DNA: TGTGCCAGTAGACCTCACAGGGGGCCCGCAGATACGCAGTATTTT.

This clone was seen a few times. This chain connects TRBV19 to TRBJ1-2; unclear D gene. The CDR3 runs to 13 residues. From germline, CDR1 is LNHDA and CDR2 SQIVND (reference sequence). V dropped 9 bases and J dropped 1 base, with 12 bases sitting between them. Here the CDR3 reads CASQLDGNYGYTF. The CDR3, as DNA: TGTGCCAGCCAATTGGACGGTAACTATGGCTACACCTTC.

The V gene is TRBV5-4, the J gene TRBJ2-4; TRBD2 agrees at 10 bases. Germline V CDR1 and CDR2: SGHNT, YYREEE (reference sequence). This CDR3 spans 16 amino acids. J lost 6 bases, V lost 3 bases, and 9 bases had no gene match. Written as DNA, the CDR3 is TGTGCCAGCAGCTCGGAGGGTAGCGGGAGGACAAACATTCAGTACTTC. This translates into CASSSEGSGRTNIQYF.

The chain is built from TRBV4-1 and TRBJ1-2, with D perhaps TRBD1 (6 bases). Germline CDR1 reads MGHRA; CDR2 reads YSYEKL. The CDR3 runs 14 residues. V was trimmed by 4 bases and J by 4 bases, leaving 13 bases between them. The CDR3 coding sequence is TGCGCCAGCAGCCCTGACAGGAGGAGCTATGGCTACACCTTC. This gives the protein CASSPDRRSYGYTF.

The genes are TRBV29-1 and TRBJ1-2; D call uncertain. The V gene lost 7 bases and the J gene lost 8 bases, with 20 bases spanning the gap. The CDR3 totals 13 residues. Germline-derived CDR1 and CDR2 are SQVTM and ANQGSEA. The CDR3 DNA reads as TGCAGCGCCCAAGGTGGGGTATCCCCCGGCTACACCTTC. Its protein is CSAQGGVSPGYTF.

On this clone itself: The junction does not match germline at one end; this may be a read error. CDR3 residues: CASSSRPSRGLAF. The CDR3 region has the DNA TGTGCCAGCAGCTCGAGGCCGTCTAGGGGGTTGGCTTTT. The rearrangement uses TRBV9 and TRBJ1-3, with D possibly matching TRBD1 (6 bases). There are 13 residues in the CDR3. Germline V gives CDR1 SGDLS, CDR2 YYNGEE.

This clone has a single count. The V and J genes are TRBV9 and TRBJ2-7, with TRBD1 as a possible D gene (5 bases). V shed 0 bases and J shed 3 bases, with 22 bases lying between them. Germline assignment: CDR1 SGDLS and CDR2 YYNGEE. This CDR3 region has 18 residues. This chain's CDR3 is CASSVASPTREINYEQYF. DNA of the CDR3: TGTGCCAGCAGCGTAGCATCCCCGACCAGGGAAATAAACTACGAGCAGTACTTC.

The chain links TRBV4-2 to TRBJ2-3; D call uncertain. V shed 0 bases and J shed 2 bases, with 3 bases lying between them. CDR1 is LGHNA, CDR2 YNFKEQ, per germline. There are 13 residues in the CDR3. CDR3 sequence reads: CASSQDNTDTQYF. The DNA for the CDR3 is TGTGCCAGCAGCCAAGACAACACAGATACGCAGTATTTT.

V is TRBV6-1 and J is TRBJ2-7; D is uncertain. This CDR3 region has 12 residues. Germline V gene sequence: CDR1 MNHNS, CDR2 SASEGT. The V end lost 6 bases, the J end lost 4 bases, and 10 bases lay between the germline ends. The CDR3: CASSPQSYEQYF. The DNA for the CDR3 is TGTGCCAGCAGCCCACAGAGTTACGAGCAGTACTTC.

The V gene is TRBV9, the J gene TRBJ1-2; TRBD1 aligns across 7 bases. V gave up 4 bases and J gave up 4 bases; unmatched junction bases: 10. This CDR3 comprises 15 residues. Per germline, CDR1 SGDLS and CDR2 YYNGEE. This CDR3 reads CASSLQGSIAYGYTF. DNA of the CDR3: TGTGCCAGCAGCTTACAGGGGTCCATCGCCTATGGCTACACCTTC.

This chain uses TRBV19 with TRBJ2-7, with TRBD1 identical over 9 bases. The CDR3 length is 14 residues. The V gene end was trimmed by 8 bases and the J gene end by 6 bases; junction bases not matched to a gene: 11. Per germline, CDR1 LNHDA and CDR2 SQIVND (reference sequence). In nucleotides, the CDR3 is TGTGCCAGTGGTGAAGACAGGGGGAAGGGCGAGCAGTACTTC. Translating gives CASGEDRGKGEQYF.

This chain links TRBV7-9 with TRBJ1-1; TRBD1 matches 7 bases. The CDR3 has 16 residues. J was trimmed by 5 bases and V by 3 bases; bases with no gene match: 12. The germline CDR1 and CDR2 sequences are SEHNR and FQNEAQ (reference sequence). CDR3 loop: CASSFPAAGGWTEAFF. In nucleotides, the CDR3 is TGTGCCAGCAGCTTCCCGGCGGCAGGGGGTTGGACTGAAGCTTTCTTT.

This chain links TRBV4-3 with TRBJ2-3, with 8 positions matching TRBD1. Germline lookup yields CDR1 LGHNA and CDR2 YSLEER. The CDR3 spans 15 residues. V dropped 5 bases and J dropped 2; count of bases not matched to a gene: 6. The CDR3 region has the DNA TGCGCCAGCAGCGTAGACAGGGGCCCCACAGATACGCAGTATTTT. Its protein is CASSVDRGPTDTQYF.

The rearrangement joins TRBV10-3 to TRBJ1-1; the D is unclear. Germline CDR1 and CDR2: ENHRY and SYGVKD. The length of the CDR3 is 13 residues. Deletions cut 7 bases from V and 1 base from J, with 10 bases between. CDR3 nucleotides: TGTGCCATCACCTTCGACAAGAACACTGAAGCTTTCTTT. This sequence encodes CAITFDKNTEAFF.

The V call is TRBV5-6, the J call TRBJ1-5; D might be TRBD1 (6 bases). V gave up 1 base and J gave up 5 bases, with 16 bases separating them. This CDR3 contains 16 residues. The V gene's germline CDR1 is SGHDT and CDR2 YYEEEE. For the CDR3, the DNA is TGTGCCAGCAGCTTGAGGGGGGAGGGATGGCATCAGCCCCAGCATTTT. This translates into CASSLRGEGWHQPQHF.

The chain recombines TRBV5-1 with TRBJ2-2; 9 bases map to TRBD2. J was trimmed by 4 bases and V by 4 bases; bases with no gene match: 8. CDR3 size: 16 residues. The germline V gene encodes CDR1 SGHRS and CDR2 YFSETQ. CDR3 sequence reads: CASSLAGGPVTGELFF. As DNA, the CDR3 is TGCGCCAGCAGCCTCGCGGGGGGGCCCGTCACCGGGGAGCTGTTTTTT.

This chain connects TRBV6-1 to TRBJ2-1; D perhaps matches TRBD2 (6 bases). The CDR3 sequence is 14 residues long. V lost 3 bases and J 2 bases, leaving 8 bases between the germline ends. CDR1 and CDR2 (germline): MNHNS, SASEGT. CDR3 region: CASSDSSAYNEQFF. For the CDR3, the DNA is TGTGCCAGCAGTGACTCTAGCGCCTACAATGAGCAGTTCTTC.

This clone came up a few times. CDR3 sequence: CASSLFLDEKLFF. CDR3 DNA sequence: TGCGCCAGCAGCTTGTTCCTGGATGAAAAACTGTTTTTT. V gene TRBV5-1 combines with J gene TRBJ1-4, with D unresolved. This CDR3 has 13 amino acids. CDR1 and CDR2 from the germline V gene are SGHRS and YFSETQ. With 1 base removed from V and 6 bases from J, the gap between germline ends came to 7 bases. The variable domain in full, completed from reference TRBV5-1 and TRBJ1-4, reads KAGVTQTPRYLIKTRGQQVTLSCSPISGHRSVSWYQQTPGQGLQFLFEYFSETQRNKGNFPGRFSGRQFSNSRSEMNVSTLELGDSALYLCASSLFLDEKLFFGSGTQLSVL.

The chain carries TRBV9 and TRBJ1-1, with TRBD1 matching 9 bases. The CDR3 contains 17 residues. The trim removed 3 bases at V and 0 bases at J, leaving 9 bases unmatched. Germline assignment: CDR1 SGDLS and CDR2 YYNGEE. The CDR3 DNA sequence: TGTGCCAGCAGCGCGGGACAGGGAATAGCGATGAACACTGAAGCTTTCTTT. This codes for CASSAGQGIAMNTEAFF.

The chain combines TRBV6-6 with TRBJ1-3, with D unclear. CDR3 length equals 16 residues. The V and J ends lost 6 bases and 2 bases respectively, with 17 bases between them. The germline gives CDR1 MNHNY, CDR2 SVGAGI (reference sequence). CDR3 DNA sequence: TGTGCCAGCAGACAAGACACCCGAGCAACTGGAAACACCATATATTTT. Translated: CASRQDTRATGNTIYF.

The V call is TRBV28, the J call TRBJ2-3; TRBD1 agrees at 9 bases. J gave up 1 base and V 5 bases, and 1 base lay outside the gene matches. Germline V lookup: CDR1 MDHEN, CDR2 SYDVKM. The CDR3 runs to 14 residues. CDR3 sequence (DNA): TGTGCCAGCAGTAGACAGGGGGGCACAGATACGCAGTATTTT. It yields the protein CASSRQGGTDTQYF.

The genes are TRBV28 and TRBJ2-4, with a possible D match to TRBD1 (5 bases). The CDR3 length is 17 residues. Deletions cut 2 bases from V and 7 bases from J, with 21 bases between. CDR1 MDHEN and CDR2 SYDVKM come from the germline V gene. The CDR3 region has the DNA TGTGCCAGCAGTTTACGTGATTGGGGCCGGGCGGAGAACATTCAGTACTTC. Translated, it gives CASSLRDWGRAENIQYF.

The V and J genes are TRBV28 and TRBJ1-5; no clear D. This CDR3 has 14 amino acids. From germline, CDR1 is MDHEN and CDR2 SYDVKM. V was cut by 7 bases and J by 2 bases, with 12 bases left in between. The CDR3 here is CASTIRLGNQPQHF. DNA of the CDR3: TGTGCCAGCACCATCAGGTTGGGCAATCAGCCCCAGCATTTT.

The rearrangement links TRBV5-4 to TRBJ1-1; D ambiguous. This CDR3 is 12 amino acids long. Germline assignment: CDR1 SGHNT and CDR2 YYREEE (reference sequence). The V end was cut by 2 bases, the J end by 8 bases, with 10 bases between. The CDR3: CASSFSREEAFF. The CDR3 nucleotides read TGTGCCAGCAGCTTCTCAAGGGAAGAAGCTTTCTTT.

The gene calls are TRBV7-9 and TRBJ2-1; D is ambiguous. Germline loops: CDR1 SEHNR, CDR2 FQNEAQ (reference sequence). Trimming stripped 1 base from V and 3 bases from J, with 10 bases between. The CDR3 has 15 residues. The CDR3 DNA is TGTGCCAGCAGCTTAGATGGCGGAAACTACAATGAGCAGTTCTTC. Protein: CASSLDGGNYNEQFF.

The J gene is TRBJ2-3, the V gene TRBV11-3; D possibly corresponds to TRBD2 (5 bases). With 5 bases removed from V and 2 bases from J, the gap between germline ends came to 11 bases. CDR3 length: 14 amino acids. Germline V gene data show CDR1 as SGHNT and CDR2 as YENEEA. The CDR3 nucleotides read TGTGCCAGCAGCCTAGCCTCGTCCACAGATACGCAGTATTTT. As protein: CASSLASSTDTQYF.

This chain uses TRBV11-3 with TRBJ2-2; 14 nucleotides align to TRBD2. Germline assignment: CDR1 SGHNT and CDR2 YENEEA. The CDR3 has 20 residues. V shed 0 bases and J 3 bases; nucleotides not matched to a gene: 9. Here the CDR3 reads CASSLEERLAGGPHTGELFF. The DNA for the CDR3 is TGTGCCAGCAGCTTAGAAGAGCGACTAGCGGGAGGGCCCCACACCGGGGAGCTGTTTTTT.